Sequencing of this T cell receptor beta chain was carried out in a study of blood T cell repertoires in COVID-19 (dated by TCRdb to 2019 to 2021). At the level of the whole study: The collaborator samples originated in the United States, Italy and Spain and spanned the acute and convalescent phases of COVID-19. The material from the prospective study consisted of cDNA or gDNA derived from T cells, B-cell-depleted T cells, or PBMCs. Deeply sampled blood TCRbeta repertoires from subjects exposed to, actively infected with, or recovered from COVID-19 were included in the dataset. The repertoires were released in a freely available public database intended as a resource for research on the immune response to SARS-CoV-2. Samples were obtained from the ongoing ImmuneRACE study (first 160 participants) and from 1,254 subjects provided by 6 global collaborators. The sample metadata nearly always contained a de-identified subject ID, COVID-19 status, age in years and sex. Where HLA class I and class II types were available, the types were taken from metadata supplied by the sample provider, not from assay-based typing.

The immunoSEQ Assay, a bias-controlled multiplex PCR, was used to amplify TCRbeta CDR3 regions from genomic DNA. The original methods were these. The number of nucleated cells in each sample was estimated by amplification of reference gene primers within the assay. To quantify the absolute abundance of each unique TCRbeta CDR3 rearrangement, sequence reads were collapsed and filtered. For each sample, productive Simpson clonality was calculated as the square root of Simpson's diversity index over productive rearrangements. TCRdb re-hosts the immuneACCESS table, in-frame sequences only. Its copies lack some clones; in the studies checked, an unresolved V gene accounts for under half of them, and the cause for the rest is not known. V and J calls and clone size are given by that table; D and trimming were obtained from the DNA. In all, the sample holds nearly 80,000 clones, and about four fifths of those were seen once. The ten top clones hold about a third of the sample.

Each collaborating institution followed its own protocols to collect whole blood in K2EDTA tubes. For TCRbeta analysis, collaborator samples were shipped as frozen whole blood, as isolated PBMCs, or as DNA extracted from either sample type. Results the study describes overall, beyond this receptor: The amount of clinical and demographic metadata varied by source and participant and was provided uncurated.

For this clone: The specificity of this receptor is unknown. No much larger clone exists at a distance of one base, and base qualities are not known.

Between the V and J ends, shortened by 2 bases and 0 bases respectively, the junction contains 20 bases. As encoded in the germline V gene, CDR1 is KGHSH while CDR2 is LQKENI. There are 20 amino acids in the CDR3, from cysteine to phenylalanine inclusive. Only CDR3 DNA remains: 60 bases, in frame from the first base. The TCR comes from a woman in her 70s with acute or convalescent COVID-19. The sequencing sample was made of peripheral blood. The chain is made from TRBV18 and TRBJ1-6, and TRBD1 may be the D gene, going by 6 matching bases. The CDR3 protein sequence reads: CASSPSIDRSKSSYNSPLHF. The DNA reads TGTGCCAGCTCACCATCAATTGACAGGTCAAAAAGCTCCTATAATTCACCCCTCCACTTT.